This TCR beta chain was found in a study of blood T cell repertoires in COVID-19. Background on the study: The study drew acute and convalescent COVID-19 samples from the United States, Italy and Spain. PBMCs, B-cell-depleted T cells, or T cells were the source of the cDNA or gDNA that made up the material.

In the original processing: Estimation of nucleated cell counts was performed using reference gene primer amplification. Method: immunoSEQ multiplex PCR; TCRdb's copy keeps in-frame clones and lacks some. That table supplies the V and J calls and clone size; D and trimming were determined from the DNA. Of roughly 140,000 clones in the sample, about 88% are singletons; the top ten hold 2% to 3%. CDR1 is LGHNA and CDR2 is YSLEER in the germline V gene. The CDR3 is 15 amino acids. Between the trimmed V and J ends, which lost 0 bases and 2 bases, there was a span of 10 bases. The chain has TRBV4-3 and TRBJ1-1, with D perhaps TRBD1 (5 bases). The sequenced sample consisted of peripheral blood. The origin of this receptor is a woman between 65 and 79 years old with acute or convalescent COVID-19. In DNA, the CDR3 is TGCGCCAGCAGCCAAGAACTTCAGGGAAACACTGAAGCTTTCTTT. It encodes CASSQELQGNTEAFF.